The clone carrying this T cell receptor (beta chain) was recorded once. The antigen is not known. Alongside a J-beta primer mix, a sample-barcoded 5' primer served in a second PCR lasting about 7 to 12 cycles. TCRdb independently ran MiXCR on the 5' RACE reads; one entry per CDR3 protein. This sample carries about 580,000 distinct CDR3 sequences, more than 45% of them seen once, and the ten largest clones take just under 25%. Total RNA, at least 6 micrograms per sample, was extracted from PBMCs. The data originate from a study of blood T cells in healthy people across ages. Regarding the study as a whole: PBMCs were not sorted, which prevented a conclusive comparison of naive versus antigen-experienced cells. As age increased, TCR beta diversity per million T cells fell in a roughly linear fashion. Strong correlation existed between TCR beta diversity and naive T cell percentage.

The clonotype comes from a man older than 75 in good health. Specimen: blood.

CDR3 sequence (DNA): TGTGCCAGCAGCAAAGTTTGTGGAACACCTGCTTCCTATCATAGCAATCAGCTCCAGCATTTT. It codes for CASSKVCGTPASYHSNQLQHF. V is TRBV21-1 and J is TRBJ1-5. TRBV21-1 is deemed a pseudogene. The CDR3 has 21 amino acids.